This record looks at one T cell receptor (beta chain) sequence and its context. The target antigen is unknown. This sample is drawn from a study of T cell repertoires and HLA-DP antigens. Average purity of the negatively selected CD4+ T cells was about 98%. CD4+ T cells were isolated untouched, approximately 98% pure. The primer mix covered 54 TRBV segments and 13 TRBJ segments. Assay: immunoSEQ multiplex PCR; the TCRdb copy retains only in-frame clones and omits some. The sample lists approximately 110,000 clones, around 92% occurring once. Trimming stripped 11 bases from V and 0 bases from J, with 14 bases between. This CDR3 contains 14 residues. CDR1 and CDR2 (germline): MNHNY, SVGAGI (reference sequence).

The source of this sequence is a woman aged 18-29 years in good health and CMV-seronegative. The V and J genes are TRBV6-6 and TRBJ2-1; D perhaps matches TRBD1 (5 bases). The material sequenced was CD4+ T cells from PBMCs. The CDR3 protein is CAGLQVSSYNEQFF. CDR3 bases: TGTGCCGGATTACAGGTAAGCTCCTACAATGAGCAGTTCTTC.